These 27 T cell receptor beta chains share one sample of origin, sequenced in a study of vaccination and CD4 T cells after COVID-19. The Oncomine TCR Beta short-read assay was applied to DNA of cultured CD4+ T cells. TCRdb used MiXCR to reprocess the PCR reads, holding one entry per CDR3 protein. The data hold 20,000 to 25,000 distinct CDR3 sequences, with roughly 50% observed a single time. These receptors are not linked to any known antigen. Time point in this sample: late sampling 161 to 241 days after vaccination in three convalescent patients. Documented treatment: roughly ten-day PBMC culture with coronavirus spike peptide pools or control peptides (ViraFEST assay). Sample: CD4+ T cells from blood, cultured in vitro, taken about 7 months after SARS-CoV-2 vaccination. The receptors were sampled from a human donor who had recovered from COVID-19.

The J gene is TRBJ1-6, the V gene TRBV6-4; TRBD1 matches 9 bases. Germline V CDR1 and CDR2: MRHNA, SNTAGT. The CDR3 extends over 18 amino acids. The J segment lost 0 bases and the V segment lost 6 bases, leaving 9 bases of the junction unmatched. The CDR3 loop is CASRGRTGAHSYNSPLHF. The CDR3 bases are TGTGCCAGCAGGGGGAGGACAGGGGCGCACTCCTATAATTCACCCCTCCACTTT.

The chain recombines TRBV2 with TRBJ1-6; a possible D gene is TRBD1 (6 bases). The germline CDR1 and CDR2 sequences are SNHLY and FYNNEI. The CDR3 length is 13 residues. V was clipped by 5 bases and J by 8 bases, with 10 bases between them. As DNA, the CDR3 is TGTGCCAGCAGTTTTTACAGGGATTCACCCCTCCACTTT. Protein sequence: CASSFYRDSPLHF. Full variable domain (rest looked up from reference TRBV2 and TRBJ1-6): EPEVTQTPSHQVTQMGQEVILRCVPISNHLYFYWYRQILGQKVEFLVSFYNNEISEKSEIFDDQFSVERPDGSNFTLKIRSTKLEDSAMYFCASSFYRDSPLHFGNGTRLTVT.

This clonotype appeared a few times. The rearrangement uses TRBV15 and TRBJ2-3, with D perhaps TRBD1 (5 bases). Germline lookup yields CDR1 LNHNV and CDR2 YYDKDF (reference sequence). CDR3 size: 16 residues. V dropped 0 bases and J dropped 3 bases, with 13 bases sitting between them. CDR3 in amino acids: CATSRDQGAGTDTQYF. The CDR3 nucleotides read TGTGCCACCAGCAGAGATCAAGGGGCTGGAACAGATACGCAGTATTTT.

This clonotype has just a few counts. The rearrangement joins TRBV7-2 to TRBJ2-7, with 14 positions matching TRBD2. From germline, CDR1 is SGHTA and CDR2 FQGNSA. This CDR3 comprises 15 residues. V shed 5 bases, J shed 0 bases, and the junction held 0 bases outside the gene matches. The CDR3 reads CASSGTSGSSYEQYF. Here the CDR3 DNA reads TGTGCCAGCAGCGGGACTAGCGGGAGCTCCTACGAGCAGTACTTC.

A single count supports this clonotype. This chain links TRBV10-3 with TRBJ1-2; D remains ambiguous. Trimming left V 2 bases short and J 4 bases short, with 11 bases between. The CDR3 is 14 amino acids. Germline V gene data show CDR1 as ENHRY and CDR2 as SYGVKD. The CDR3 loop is CAISETQDGYGYTF. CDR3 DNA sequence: TGTGCCATCAGTGAGACGCAGGATGGCTATGGCTACACCTTC.

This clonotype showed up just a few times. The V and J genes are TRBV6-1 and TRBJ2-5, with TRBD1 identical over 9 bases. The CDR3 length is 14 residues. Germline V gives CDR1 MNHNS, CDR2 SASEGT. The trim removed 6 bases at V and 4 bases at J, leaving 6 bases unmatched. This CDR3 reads CASRKQGASETQYF. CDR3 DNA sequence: TGTGCCAGCAGGAAACAGGGGGCCTCAGAGACCCAGTACTTC.

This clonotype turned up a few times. CDR3 DNA sequence: TGTGCCACATGGTCCCCGGGGGCGAGATACGAGCAGTACTTC. Translated: CATWSPGARYEQYF. The V gene is TRBV24-1, the J gene TRBJ2-7; D is tentatively TRBD1 or TRBD2 (6 bases each). This CDR3 has 14 amino acids. V was cut by 10 bases and J by 4 bases, with 19 bases left in between. Germline V gene data show CDR1 as KGHDR and CDR2 as SFDVKD.

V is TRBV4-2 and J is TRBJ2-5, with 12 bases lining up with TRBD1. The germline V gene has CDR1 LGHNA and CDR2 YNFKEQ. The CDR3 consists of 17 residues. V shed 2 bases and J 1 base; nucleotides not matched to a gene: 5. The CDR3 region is CASSQSGTGGLQETQYF. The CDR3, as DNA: TGTGCCAGCAGCCAATCCGGGACAGGGGGCCTCCAAGAGACCCAGTACTTC.

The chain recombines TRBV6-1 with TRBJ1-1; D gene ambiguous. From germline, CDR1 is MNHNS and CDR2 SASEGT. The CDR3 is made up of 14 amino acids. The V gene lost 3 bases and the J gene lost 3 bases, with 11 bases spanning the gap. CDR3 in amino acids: CASSEAPGYTEAFF. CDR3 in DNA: TGTGCCAGCAGTGAGGCACCGGGGTACACTGAAGCTTTCTTT.

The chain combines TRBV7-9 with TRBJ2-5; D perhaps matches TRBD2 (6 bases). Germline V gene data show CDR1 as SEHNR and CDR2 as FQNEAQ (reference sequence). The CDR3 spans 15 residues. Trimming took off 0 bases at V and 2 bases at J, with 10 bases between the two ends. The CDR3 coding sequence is TGTGCCAGCAGCTTAGCGGGACTCATACAAGAGACCCAGTACTTC. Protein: CASSLAGLIQETQYF.

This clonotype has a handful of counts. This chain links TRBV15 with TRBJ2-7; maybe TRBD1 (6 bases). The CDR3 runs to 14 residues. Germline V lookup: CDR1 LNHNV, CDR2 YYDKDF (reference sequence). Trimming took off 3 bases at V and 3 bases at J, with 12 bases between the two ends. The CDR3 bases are TGTGCCACCAGCAGGGAAAGGGGGAACTACGAGCAGTACTTC. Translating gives CATSRERGNYEQYF.

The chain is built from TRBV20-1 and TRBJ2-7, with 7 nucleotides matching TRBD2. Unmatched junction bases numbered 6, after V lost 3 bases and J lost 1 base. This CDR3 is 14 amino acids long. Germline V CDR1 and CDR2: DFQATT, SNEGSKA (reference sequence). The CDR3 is CSASPHGGSYEQYF. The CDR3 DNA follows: TGCAGTGCTAGCCCTCACGGGGGGTCCTACGAGCAGTACTTC.

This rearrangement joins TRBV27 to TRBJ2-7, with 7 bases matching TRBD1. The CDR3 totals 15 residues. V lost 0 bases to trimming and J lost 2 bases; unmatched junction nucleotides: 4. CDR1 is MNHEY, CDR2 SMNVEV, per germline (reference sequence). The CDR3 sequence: CASSLSYRGPYEQYF. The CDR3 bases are TGTGCCAGCAGTTTATCGTACAGGGGTCCCTACGAGCAGTACTTC.

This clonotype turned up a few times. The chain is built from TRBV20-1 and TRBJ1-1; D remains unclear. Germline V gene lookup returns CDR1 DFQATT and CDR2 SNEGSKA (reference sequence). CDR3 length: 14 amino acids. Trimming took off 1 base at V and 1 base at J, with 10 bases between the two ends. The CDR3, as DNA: TGCAGTGCTAGAGGGGTCGCCGGGAACACTGAAGCTTTCTTT. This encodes CSARGVAGNTEAFF.

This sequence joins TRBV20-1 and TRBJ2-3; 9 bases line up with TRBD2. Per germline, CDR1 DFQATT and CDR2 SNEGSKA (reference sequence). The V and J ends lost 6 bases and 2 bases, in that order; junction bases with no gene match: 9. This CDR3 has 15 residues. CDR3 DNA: TGCAGTGCGGAAAACCAGCGGGGGGCCACAGATACGCAGTATTTT. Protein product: CSAENQRGATDTQYF.

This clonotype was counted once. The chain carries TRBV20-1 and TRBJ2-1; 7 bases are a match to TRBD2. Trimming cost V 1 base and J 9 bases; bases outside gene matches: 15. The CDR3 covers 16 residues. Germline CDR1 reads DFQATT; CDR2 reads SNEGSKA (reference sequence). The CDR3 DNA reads TGCAGTGCTAGAGCGGGGGGTCTTCGCCAGTGGGGTGAGCAGTTCTTC. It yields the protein CSARAGGLRQWGEQFF.

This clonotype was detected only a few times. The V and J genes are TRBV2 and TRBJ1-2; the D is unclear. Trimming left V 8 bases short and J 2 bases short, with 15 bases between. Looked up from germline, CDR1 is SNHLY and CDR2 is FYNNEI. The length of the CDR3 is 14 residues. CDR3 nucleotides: TGTGCCAGCGCGGCAGGACTTACCAACTATGGCTACACCTTC. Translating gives CASAAGLTNYGYTF.

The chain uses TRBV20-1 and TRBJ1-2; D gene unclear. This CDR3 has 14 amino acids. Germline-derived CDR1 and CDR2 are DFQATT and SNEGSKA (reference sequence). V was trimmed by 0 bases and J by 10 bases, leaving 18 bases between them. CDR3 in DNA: TGCAGTGCTAGAGATACCCTGGCGGGAGTAGTCTACACCTTC. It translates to CSARDTLAGVVYTF.

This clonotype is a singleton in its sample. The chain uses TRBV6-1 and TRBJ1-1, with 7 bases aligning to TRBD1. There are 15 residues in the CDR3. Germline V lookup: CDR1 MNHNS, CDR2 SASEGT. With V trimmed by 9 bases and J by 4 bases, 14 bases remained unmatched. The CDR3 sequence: CASAEGARGSTEAFF. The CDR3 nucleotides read TGTGCCAGTGCTGAGGGGGCCAGGGGAAGCACTGAAGCTTTCTTT.

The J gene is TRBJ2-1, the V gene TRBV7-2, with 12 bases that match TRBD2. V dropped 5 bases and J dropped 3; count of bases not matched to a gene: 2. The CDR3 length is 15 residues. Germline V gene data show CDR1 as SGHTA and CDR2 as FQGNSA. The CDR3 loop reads CASSGLAGSYNEQFF. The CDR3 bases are TGTGCCAGCAGCGGACTAGCGGGGAGCTACAATGAGCAGTTCTTC.

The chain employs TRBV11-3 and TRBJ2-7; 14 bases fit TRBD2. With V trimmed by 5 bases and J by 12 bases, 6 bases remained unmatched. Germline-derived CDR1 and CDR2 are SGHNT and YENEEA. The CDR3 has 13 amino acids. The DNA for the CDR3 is TGTGCCAGCAGCATCGGGACTAGCGGGGGACTGTACTTC. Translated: CASSIGTSGGLYF. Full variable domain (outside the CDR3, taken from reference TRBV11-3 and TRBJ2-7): EAGVVQSPRYKIIEKKQPVAFWCNPISGHNTLYWYLQNLGQGPELLIRYENEEAVDDSQLPKDRFSAERLKGVDSTLKIQPAELGDSAVYLCASSIGTSGGLYFGPGTRLTVT.

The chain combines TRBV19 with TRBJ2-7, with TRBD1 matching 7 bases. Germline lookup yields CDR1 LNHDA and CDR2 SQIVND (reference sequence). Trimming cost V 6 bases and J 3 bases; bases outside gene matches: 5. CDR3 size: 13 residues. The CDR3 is CASSLTGNYEQYF. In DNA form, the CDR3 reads TGTGCCAGTAGCTTGACAGGGAACTACGAGCAGTACTTC.

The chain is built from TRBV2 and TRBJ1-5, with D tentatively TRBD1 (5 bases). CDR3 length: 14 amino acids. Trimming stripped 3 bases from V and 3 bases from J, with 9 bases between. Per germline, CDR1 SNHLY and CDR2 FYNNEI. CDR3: CASSDVGDNQPQHF. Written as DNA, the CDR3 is TGTGCCAGCAGTGACGTAGGGGACAATCAGCCCCAGCATTTT.

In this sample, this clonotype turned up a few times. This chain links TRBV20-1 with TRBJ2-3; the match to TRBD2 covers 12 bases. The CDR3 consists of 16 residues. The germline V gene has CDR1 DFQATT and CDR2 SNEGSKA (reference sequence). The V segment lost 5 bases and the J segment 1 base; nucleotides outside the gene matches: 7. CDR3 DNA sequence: TGCAGTGCTGGCCCGGGACTAGCGGGCGGCACAGATACGCAGTATTTT. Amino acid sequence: CSAGPGLAGGTDTQYF.

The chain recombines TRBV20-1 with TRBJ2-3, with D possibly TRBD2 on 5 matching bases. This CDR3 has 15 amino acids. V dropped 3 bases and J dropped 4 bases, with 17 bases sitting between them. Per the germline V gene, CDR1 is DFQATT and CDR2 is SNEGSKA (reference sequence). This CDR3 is CSARKVGLAADTQYF. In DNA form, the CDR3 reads TGCAGTGCTAGGAAAGTAGGTCTAGCAGCAGATACGCAGTATTTT.

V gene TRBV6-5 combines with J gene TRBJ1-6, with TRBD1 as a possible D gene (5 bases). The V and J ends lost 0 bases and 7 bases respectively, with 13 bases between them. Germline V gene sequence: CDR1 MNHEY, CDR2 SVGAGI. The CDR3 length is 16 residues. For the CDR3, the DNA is TGTGCCAGCAGTTACTCGTGGAGGGGAAAGAATTCACCCCTCCACTTT. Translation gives CASSYSWRGKNSPLHF.

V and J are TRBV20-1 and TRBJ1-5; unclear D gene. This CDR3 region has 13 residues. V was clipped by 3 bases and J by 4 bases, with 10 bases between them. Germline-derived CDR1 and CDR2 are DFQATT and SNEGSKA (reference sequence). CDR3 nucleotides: TGCAGTGCTAGGTCCGAGTGGAATCAGCCCCAGCATTTT. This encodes CSARSEWNQPQHF.